Included here is one TCR beta chain sequence, with context. Germline V gene data show CDR1 as SGHTA and CDR2 as FQGNSA. There are 13 residues in the CDR3. V dropped 2 bases and J dropped 6 bases, with 7 bases sitting between them. The record originates from a study of Ad26.COV2.S vaccination and SARS-CoV-2 variants. Sample treatment: 19 received Ad26.COV2.S at low or high dose, single or two shots; five or six received placebo; per-sample allocation not given. Collection of the samples took place on day 63 after the first injection of vaccine or placebo. The table came from immunoSEQ multiplex PCR; TCRdb's copy has only in-frame clones and leaves some out. The table has almost 400,000 clones, around 89% seen once.

V is TRBV7-2 and J is TRBJ2-2; D is possibly TRBD1 (5 bases). This TCR came from a person aged 18-60 years who received the Ad26.COV2.S COVID-19 vaccine or a placebo. Sequencing used peripheral blood, obtained in a trial of Ad26.COV2.S vaccine versus placebo. CDR3: CASSLKGAGELFF. In DNA form, the CDR3 reads TGTGCCAGCAGCTTAAAAGGGGCCGGGGAGCTGTTTTTT.